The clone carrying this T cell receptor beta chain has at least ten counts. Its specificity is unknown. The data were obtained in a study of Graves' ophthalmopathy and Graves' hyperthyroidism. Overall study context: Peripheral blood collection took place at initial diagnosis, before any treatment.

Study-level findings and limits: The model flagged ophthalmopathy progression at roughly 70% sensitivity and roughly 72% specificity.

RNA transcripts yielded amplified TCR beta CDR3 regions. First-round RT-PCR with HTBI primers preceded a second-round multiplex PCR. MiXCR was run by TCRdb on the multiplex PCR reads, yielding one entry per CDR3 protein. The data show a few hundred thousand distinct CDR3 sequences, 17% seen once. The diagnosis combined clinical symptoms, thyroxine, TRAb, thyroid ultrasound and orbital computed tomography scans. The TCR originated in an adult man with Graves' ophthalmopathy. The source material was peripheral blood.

CDR3 DNA sequence: TGTGCCAGCAGTACGACAGGGGCCCAGGGGCAGCCCCAGCATTTT. This codes for CASSTTGAQGQPQHF. The chain links TRBV6-5 to TRBJ1-5, with 8 bases that match TRBD1. Unmatched junction bases numbered 10, after V lost 5 bases and J lost 7 bases. The CDR3 contains 15 residues. Germline loops: CDR1 MNHEY, CDR2 SVGAGI.